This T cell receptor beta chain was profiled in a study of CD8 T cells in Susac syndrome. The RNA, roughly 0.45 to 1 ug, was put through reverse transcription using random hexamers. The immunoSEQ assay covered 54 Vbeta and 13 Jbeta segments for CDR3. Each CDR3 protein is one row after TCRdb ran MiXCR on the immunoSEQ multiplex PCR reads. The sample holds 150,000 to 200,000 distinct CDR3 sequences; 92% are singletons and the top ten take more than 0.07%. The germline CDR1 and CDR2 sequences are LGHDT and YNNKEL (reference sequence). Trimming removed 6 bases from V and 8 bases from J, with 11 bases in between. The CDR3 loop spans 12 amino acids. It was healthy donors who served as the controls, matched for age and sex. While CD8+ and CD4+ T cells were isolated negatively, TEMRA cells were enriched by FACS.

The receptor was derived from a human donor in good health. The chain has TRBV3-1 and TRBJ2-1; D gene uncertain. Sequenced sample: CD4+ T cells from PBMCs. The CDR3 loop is CASSQNNHEQFF. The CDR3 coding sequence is TGTGCCAGCAGTCAAAATAACCATGAGCAGTTCTTC.